Below, 14 T cell receptor beta chains from the same sample are listed, as sequenced in a study of cytomegalovirus exposure and HLA in healthy donors. PCR used 60 Vbeta primers and 13 Jbeta primers. Assay used: immunoSEQ multiplex PCR; TCRdb lists only in-frame clones, some missing. There are approximately 150,000 clones in the sample; over 70% occur only once, and 1.5% to 2% lies in the top ten. Specimen: PBMCs. Source of these receptors: a woman in her thirties or forties in good health and CMV-seronegative.

The chain couples TRBV19 to TRBJ2-3; 9 positions match TRBD1. This CDR3 has 17 amino acids. Germline V gene lookup returns CDR1 LNHDA and CDR2 SQIVND (reference sequence). V lost 3 bases and J lost 2; bases outside the gene matches: 9. The CDR3 here is CASSISPQGAFTDTQYF. The CDR3 region has the DNA TGTGCCAGTAGTATTAGTCCACAGGGGGCGTTCACAGATACGCAGTATTTT.

There are a few counts of this clone. The chain combines TRBV2 with TRBJ1-5, with D perhaps matching TRBD1 (5 bases). Germline V CDR1 and CDR2: SNHLY, FYNNEI. This CDR3 is 15 amino acids long. The germline V and J ends were trimmed by 0 bases and 2 bases, with 8 bases remaining between them. Here the CDR3 DNA reads TGTGCCAGCAGTGAAGCGGGGCAGGGCAATCAGCCCCAGCATTTT. Its translation: CASSEAGQGNQPQHF. Together with reference TRBV2 and TRBJ1-5, the CDR3 gives the full variable domain: EPEVTQTPSHQVTQMGQEVILRCVPISNHLYFYWYRQILGQKVEFLVSFYNNEISEKSEIFDDQFSVERPDGSNFTLKIRSTKLEDSAMYFCASSEAGQGNQPQHFGDGTRLSIL.

The chain is built from TRBV6-1 and TRBJ2-5; D possibly corresponds to TRBD2 (6 bases). The CDR3 is 13 residues long. CDR1 MNHNS and CDR2 SASEGT come from the germline V gene. V lost 8 bases and J 5 bases, leaving 15 bases between the germline ends. This CDR3 reads CASRRRGEETQYF. The CDR3 DNA reads as TGTGCCAGCCGAAGGAGGGGAGAGGAGACCCAGTACTTC.

DNA of the CDR3: TGTGCCAGCAGTGGGAGCTCCTATAGCAATCAGCCCCAGCATTTT. This codes for CASSGSSYSNQPQHF. The rearrangement uses TRBV6-1 and TRBJ1-5, with D unclear. V lost 4 bases, J lost 0 bases, and 10 bases lay in between. CDR3 length: 15 amino acids. Germline V CDR1 and CDR2: MNHNS, SASEGT.

This chain connects TRBV7-8 to TRBJ2-5; TRBD1 matches at 10 bases. CDR1 and CDR2 from the germline V gene are SGHVS and FQNEAQ. The CDR3 is made up of 19 amino acids. V was clipped by 1 base and J by 4 bases; unmatched bases: 15. CDR3: CASSLDWRGTGAVGETQYF. DNA of the CDR3: TGTGCCAGCAGCTTAGATTGGAGGGGGACAGGGGCAGTGGGAGAGACCCAGTACTTC.

This clone came up a few times. This chain connects TRBV2 to TRBJ1-4, with D perhaps TRBD1 (5 bases). This CDR3 has 16 amino acids. Germline CDR1 is SNHLY and CDR2 is FYNNEI. V gave up 5 bases and J gave up 4 bases, with 17 bases separating them. The CDR3 region is CASSSETGLVNEKLFF. For the CDR3, the DNA is TGTGCCAGCAGTTCGGAGACGGGACTAGTTAATGAAAAACTGTTTTTT.

This clone was seen more than once but under ten times. This chain links TRBV28 with TRBJ1-4; no clear D. The CDR3 loop spans 16 amino acids. Trimming left V 5 bases short and J 1 base short, with 14 bases between. Germline values: CDR1 MDHEN, CDR2 SYDVKM. The chain's CDR3 is CASSLRVAVTNEKLFF. CDR3 nucleotide sequence: TGTGCCAGCAGTCTTCGGGTAGCTGTAACTAATGAAAAACTGTTTTTT.

CDR3 in DNA: TGTGCCAGCAGCCCAATAACAGGGGCAGGAGGCTACACCTTC. This encodes CASSPITGAGGYTF. This chain uses TRBV6-4 with TRBJ1-2; 7 bases align to TRBD1. V was clipped by 6 bases and J by 8 bases; unmatched bases: 12. CDR1 MRHNA and CDR2 SNTAGT come from the germline V gene. The CDR3 contains 14 residues.

The chain is built from TRBV19 and TRBJ1-6; no clear D. The germline gives CDR1 LNHDA, CDR2 SQIVND (reference sequence). V was trimmed by 6 bases and J by 0 bases, leaving 15 bases between them. This CDR3 is 17 amino acids long. CDR3 DNA sequence: TGTGCCAGTAGAGTAGATCCGCTAAGCTCCTATAATTCACCCCTCCACTTT. This codes for CASRVDPLSSYNSPLHF.

This chain links TRBV4-2 with TRBJ2-5, with a possible D match to TRBD2 (6 bases). V lost 6 bases and J 5 bases, leaving 16 bases between the germline ends. The length of the CDR3 is 14 residues. In germline, CDR1 is LGHNA, CDR2 YNFKEQ. The CDR3 is CASSPGRGIETQYF. The CDR3 region has the DNA TGTGCCAGCAGTCCCGGCCGGGGGATTGAGACCCAGTACTTC.

This clone was seen a single time. The V call is TRBV5-1, the J call TRBJ2-6, with D uncertain. V was trimmed by 0 bases and J by 0 bases, leaving 10 bases between them. CDR1 is SGHRS and CDR2 is YFSETQ in the germline V gene. The CDR3 runs to 17 residues. The CDR3 DNA is TGCGCCAGCAGCTTGGTCCCCTCCTACTCTGGGGCCAACGTCCTGACTTTC. It encodes CASSLVPSYSGANVLTF. The variable domain in full, with the rest retrieved from reference TRBV5-1 and TRBJ2-6, is KAGVTQTPRYLIKTRGQQVTLSCSPISGHRSVSWYQQTPGQGLQFLFEYFSETQRNKGNFPGRFSGRQFSNSRSEMNVSTLELGDSALYLCASSLVPSYSGANVLTFGAGSRLTVL.

This sequence joins TRBV4-1 and TRBJ1-5; D unclear. The germline V gene has CDR1 MGHRA and CDR2 YSYEKL. Trimming stripped 0 bases from V and 6 bases from J, with 27 bases between. The CDR3 spans 20 residues. The CDR3 DNA reads as TGCGCCAGCAGCCAAGAACGGGTCGGAGGCATTGATTATCGGGGTCAGCCCCAGCATTTT. It encodes CASSQERVGGIDYRGQPQHF.

The chain uses TRBV4-2 and TRBJ2-1; D remains unclear. This CDR3 has 17 amino acids. Trimming removed 3 bases from V and 0 bases from J, with 15 bases in between. Germline V gives CDR1 LGHNA, CDR2 YNFKEQ. CDR3 nucleotide sequence: TGTGCCAGCAGCCAGAACGATGCGGCCACCTCCTACAATGAGCAGTTCTTC. Its translation is CASSQNDAATSYNEQFF.

The rearrangement joins TRBV7-9 to TRBJ2-1; D unclear. Trimming pared 6 bases from V and 7 bases from J, leaving 13 bases between. The V gene's germline CDR1 is SEHNR and CDR2 FQNEAQ (reference sequence). There are 13 residues in the CDR3. The CDR3 protein is CASSQTAVNEQFF. In DNA form, the CDR3 reads TGTGCCAGCAGTCAGACTGCGGTGAATGAGCAGTTCTTC.